This paragraph reports one T cell receptor beta chain. Which antigen it targets is not known. Within one base of it there is no much larger clone, and no base qualities were kept. This entry belongs to a study of T cell responses to AZD1222 COVID-19 vaccine (dated by TCRdb to the early 2020s). For context, the study as a whole: Because spike-specific TCR depth and breadth did not differ between the two schedules, AZD1222 recipients who got a second dose at roughly 4 weeks were pooled with those who got a second dose at roughly 12 weeks. TCR sequencing covered roughly 230 trial participants: 200 to 220 given two doses of AZD1222 and 26 given two doses of MenACWY control vaccine. Trial participants were enrolled by age into 18-55, 56-69 and 70-plus year subgroups, with about 150, 28 and 57 TCR-sequenced participants respectively. The paper's findings and limits, for the study overall: Because no day 14 peak-response samples were available, the repertoires could be characterized only after the peak T cell response. Conclusions about previously exposed vaccinees were limited because only six AZD1222 recipients were SARS-CoV-2 seropositive at baseline. Participants were mostly white British, with more females than males. The authors suggested clonal diversity may have been underestimated. After two AZD1222 doses, both the breadth and the depth of spike-specific TCRs were significantly higher than at day 0 and than in MenACWY recipients. Epitopes outside the regions mutated in the B.1.351 and B.1.1.7 variants were reportedly recognized by nearly half of the unique spike-specific TCRs. CD4 TCRs associated with the vaccine covered the entire spike protein, and the dominant responses were in regions 160-218 and 743-854. The 56-69-year group was small, and its depth increase did not reach significance, likely because of low power.

The CDR3 regions of human TCRbeta chains were analyzed by immunosequencing. In the original analysis: Repertoire TCRs were checked for matches against a reference library of SARS-CoV-2-specific TCRs that had been generated using the MIRA antigen-specificity platform. Breadth meant the fraction of unique TCRs that were SARS-CoV-2-associated, whereas depth meant the fraction of total T cells that were SARS-CoV-2-associated. Using the MIRA data, each spike-specific TCR was assigned both to the spike region to which the TCR was reactive and to a CD4 or CD8 class. Log10-transformed breadth and depth values were compared by one-way ANOVA with Sidak's multiple comparisons tests. TCRdb re-hosts the immuneACCESS table, in-frame sequences only. Its copies lack some clones; in the studies checked, an unresolved V gene accounts for under half of them, and the cause for the rest is not known. The V and J calls and clone size were taken over from that table, and D and trimming were inferred from the DNA. The table for this sample lists approximately 100,000 clones; roughly 90% of them were counted only once. The ten largest clones capture 4% to 5% of the sample.

The sample's time point label is to be understood as: baseline before first vaccination. Vaccinee samples came from UK trials COV001 and COV002, including a single-blind randomized controlled phase 2/3 trial of AZD1222 (ChAdOx1 nCoV-19) in healthy adults. For TCRbeta chain sequencing, PBMC samples were collected from trial participants at day 0 and at day 28 after the second dose. The sample in question was peripheral blood, obtained on day 0 of AZD1222 vaccination. The sequence was obtained from an adult in good health.

The CDR3 protein: CASSYPTSTVQNQPQHF. The sequenced DNA is TGTGCCAGCAGTTACCCTACCTCGACAGTGCAAAATCAGCCCCAGCATTTT. The chain links TRBV6-2 or TRBV6-3 with TRBJ1-5; a tentative D match to TRBD1 spans 5 bases. In the germline V gene, CDR1 corresponds to MNHEY and CDR2 to SVGEGT. V is shortened by 2 bases, J by 4 bases, and the region joining them spans 18 bases. The CDR3 covers 17 residues, taking in both the cysteine and the phenylalanine. The DNA shown is the 51-base CDR3, in frame from base 1.